This T cell receptor beta chain was captured by sequencing in a study of cytomegalovirus exposure and HLA in healthy donors. The study's findings and limits: TCR beta sequences numbering 15,000 to 20,000 were associated with HLA alleles at 0.05 false discovery rate in a later analysis.

This CDR3 has 15 amino acids. J lost 6 bases, V lost 8 bases, and 13 bases had no gene match. CDR1 is SGHTA and CDR2 is FQGNSA in the germline V gene. A remark on this clone: Its antigen is unidentified.

The study ran its PCR with 60 Vbeta and 13 Jbeta primers. Some clones are missing from TCRdb's copy, which holds only in-frame ones; the method was immunoSEQ multiplex PCR. The top ten hold roughly 15% of the sample, which has 80,000 to 130,000 clones, around 74% seen once. The chain combines TRBV7-2 with TRBJ2-4, with TRBD2 matching 7 bases. The sample taken for sequencing was PBMCs. The TCR comes from a male donor in good health and CMV-seropositive. CDR3 sequence: CASVPWGGLGNIQYF. CDR3 bases: TGTGCCAGCGTCCCTTGGGGGGGTTTGGGAAACATTCAGTACTTC. Full variable domain (remainder filled in from reference TRBV7-2 and TRBJ2-4): GAGVSQSPSNKVTEKGKDVELRCDPISGHTALYWYRQSLGQGLEFLIYFQGNSAPDKSGLPSDRFSAERTGGSVSTLTIQRTQQEDSAVYLCASVPWGGLGNIQYFGAGTRLSVL.